This T cell receptor beta chain was identified during a study of blood T cells in healthy people across ages. Notes on the study in general: Fewer expanded clones and more diversity marked long-lived versus aged donors. The recorded TCR beta diversity per million T cells decreased in a roughly linear manner with age. In the absence of known donor CMV status, changes in expanded clonotypes were possibly confounded.

The authors ran a second PCR of roughly 6 to 12 cycles using a sample-barcoded 5' primer and a J-beta primer mix. MiXCR, applied by TCRdb to the 5' RACE reads, yields one record per CDR3 protein. Of 1.4 million to 1.5 million distinct CDR3 sequences listed, approximately 38% are singletons. The germline CDR1 and CDR2 sequences are MNHEY and SVGEGT. The CDR3 consists of 13 residues. V was shortened by 7 bases and J by 10 bases, with 17 bases between the two germline ends. Notes on this clonotype: Its antigen remains unidentified. This may arise from a read error, as a much more abundant clone is one base away.

This sequence originates from a woman under 30 in good health. The sequenced sample consisted of blood. This chain connects TRBV6-2 or TRBV6-3 to TRBJ2-1, with D unclear. The CDR3 DNA reads as TGTGCCAGCACCGACAATCGGGTCTACGAGCAGTTCTTC. Translated, it gives CASTDNRVYEQFF.